This is a list of T cell receptor beta chains from one sample in a study of blood T cell repertoires in COVID-19. This table comes from immunoSEQ multiplex PCR, and its TCRdb copy is limited to in-frame clones, with some not included. The data show about 190,000 clones, around 79% seen once. Material: peripheral blood. The receptors stem from a man aged 55 to 70 with active or convalescent COVID-19. The CDR3 runs from the conserved cysteine through the conserved F or W. Each record gives: J gene, V gene, CDR3 protein.

TRBJ1-4 TRBV20-1 CGGAAGEKLFF
TRBJ2-2 TRBV24-1 CATSWGRYTGELFF
TRBJ2-7 TRBV27 CASNRAGDYEQYF
TRBJ1-4 TRBV4-2 CASSQDPQGGEKLFF
TRBJ2-4 TRBV27 CASSSGQKISKNIQYF
TRBJ2-3 TRBV6-5 CASSSGGEGTDTQYF
TRBJ2-6 TRBV9 CASSVRDSRRSGANVLTF
TRBJ2-2 TRBV5-1 CASSPTSGRGTGELFF
TRBJ1-2 TRBV28 CASTSGGYGYTF
TRBJ1-1 TRBV7-3 CASSPRQNTEAFF
TRBJ2-3 TRBV7-3 CASSPGQRTDTQYF
TRBJ2-7 TRBV6-5 CASSYFGTGVHEQYF
TRBJ2-3 TRBV2 CASSASGRITDTQYF
TRBJ1-2 TRBV7-2 CASSIGGNYGYTF
TRBJ2-3 TRBV11-2 CASSPGRGRALGDTQYF
TRBJ1-5 TRBV6-2/TRBV6-3 CASSYSRDTNQPQHF
TRBJ2-3 TRBV28 CASRSPGLAIFTDTQYF
TRBJ2-3 TRBV7-2 CASSPTSGRRDTQYF
TRBJ1-3 TRBV2 CASSRTGLRSGNTIYF
TRBJ2-7 TRBV28 CASSPPTGLADYEQYF
TRBJ2-7 TRBV2 CASSREQGHEQYF
TRBJ1-5 TRBV6-2/TRBV6-3 CASSRGQGVNQPQHF
TRBJ1-2 TRBV24-1 CATSDSRVLYGYTF
TRBJ2-7 TRBV6-2/TRBV6-3 CASSGTGSSYEQYF
TRBJ1-4 TRBV2 CASSPPRQGTGIATNEKLFF
TRBJ1-2 TRBV27 CASSLSGGNYGYTF